A single sample is the source of the 22 T cell receptor beta chains below, sequenced in a study of blood T cell repertoires in COVID-19. Profiled with immunoSEQ multiplex PCR; TCRdb holds only in-frame clones, not every one. Of fewer than 250,000 clones listed, roughly 80% are singletons. The source material was peripheral blood. These receptors were obtained from an older woman with COVID-19, enrolled during active disease.

This clone was seen only once. This sequence joins TRBV30 and TRBJ2-7, with 7 bases lining up with TRBD1. CDR3 length: 14 residues. Germline trimming cut 4 bases from V and 5 bases from J; bases unmatched to any gene: 11. Per germline, CDR1 GTSNPN and CDR2 SVGIG (reference sequence). The CDR3 DNA sequence: TGTGCCTGGACCCACGACAGGGTGCGCGACGAGCAGTACTTC. Its translation: CAWTHDRVRDEQYF.

This clone appeared a single time. This chain links TRBV11-2 with TRBJ1-6; D unresolved. The CDR3 consists of 14 residues. With 5 bases removed from V and 9 bases from J, the gap between germline ends came to 14 bases. Germline CDR1 and CDR2: SGHAT and FQNNGV. As DNA, the CDR3 is TGTGCCAGCAGCCGGACGGACTTTATTTCACCCCTCCACTTT. It specifies CASSRTDFISPLHF.

CDR3 sequence reads: CATPPLAGLYNEQFF. The CDR3 bases are TGTGCCACCCCCCCGCTAGCGGGGTTGTACAATGAGCAGTTCTTC. This chain links TRBV6-4 with TRBJ2-1, with 9 positions matching TRBD2. The CDR3 sequence is 15 residues long. The ends lost 10 bases at V and 4 bases at J; junction bases unmatched: 11. Germline V lookup: CDR1 MRHNA, CDR2 SNTAGT.

The rearrangement joins TRBV4-3 to TRBJ2-3, with a tentative D call TRBD2 (5 bases). This CDR3 has 17 residues. Per germline, CDR1 LGHNA and CDR2 YSLEER. With 0 bases removed from V and 3 bases from J, the gap between germline ends came to 16 bases. CDR3 region: CASSQELSRVGTDTQYF. CDR3 coding DNA: TGCGCCAGCAGCCAAGAGCTATCGCGGGTGGGTACAGATACGCAGTATTTT.

The J gene is TRBJ2-1, the V gene TRBV9; 7 bases match TRBD2. Trimming removed 0 bases from V and 9 bases from J; junction bases left unmatched: 6. Germline CDR1 reads SGDLS; CDR2 reads YYNGEE. This CDR3 region has 14 residues. In DNA, the CDR3 is TGTGCCAGCAGCGTAGGGGCGGGAGTAGTTGAGCAGTTCTTC. Translation gives CASSVGAGVVEQFF.

V usage is TRBV28 and J usage is TRBJ2-7, with 7 bases aligning to TRBD1. V dropped 2 bases and J dropped 6; count of bases not matched to a gene: 1. The CDR3 is 12 amino acids. Looked up from germline, CDR1 is MDHEN and CDR2 is SYDVKM. CDR3 nucleotide sequence: TGTGCCAGCAGTTTAAACAGGGGCGAGCAGTACTTC. Translation: CASSLNRGEQYF.

Only one count was recorded for this clone. The chain uses TRBV6-5 and TRBJ1-5; 7 nucleotides align to TRBD1. The CDR3 is 14 amino acids. J gave up 7 bases and V 0 bases, and 3 bases lay outside the gene matches. Germline V gene lookup returns CDR1 MNHEY and CDR2 SVGAGI. Here the CDR3 DNA reads TGTGCCAGCAGTTACTCACAGGGGAGGCAGCCCCAGCATTTT. This gives the protein CASSYSQGRQPQHF.

The chain combines TRBV6-5 with TRBJ1-1, with D perhaps TRBD1 (5 bases). This CDR3 is built from 16 residues. Trimming removed 4 bases at V and 5 bases at J, with 20 bases between. Looked up from germline, CDR1 is MNHEY and CDR2 is SVGAGI. The CDR3 bases are TGTGCCAGCAGTTCCCCTGGGGGAGGGGCGGAGACTGAAGCTTTCTTT. This codes for CASSSPGGGAETEAFF.

The chain employs TRBV9 and TRBJ2-1; a possible D gene is TRBD1 (5 bases). CDR1 and CDR2 (germline): SGDLS, YYNGEE. V was clipped by 3 bases and J by 3 bases, with 16 bases between them. The CDR3 is made up of 16 amino acids. In nucleotides, the CDR3 is TGTGCCAGCAGCGCATCGACAGATTTCAACTACAATGAGCAGTTCTTC. The encoded protein is CASSASTDFNYNEQFF. The full variable domain, its missing parts supplied by reference TRBV9 and TRBJ2-1, is DSGVTQTPKHLITATGQRVTLRCSPRSGDLSVYWYQQSLDQGLQFLIQYYNGEERAKGNILERFSAQQFPDLHSELNLSSLELGDSALYFCASSASTDFNYNEQFFGPGTRLTVL.

The V and J genes are TRBV27 and TRBJ2-3; TRBD1 matches 7 bases. CDR3 length: 15 residues. V shed 8 bases, J shed 0 bases, and the junction held 8 bases outside the gene matches. Germline V CDR1 and CDR2: MNHEY, SMNVEV (reference sequence). CDR3 in amino acids: CASGPDRASTDTQYF. The CDR3, as DNA: TGTGCCAGCGGCCCAGACAGGGCGAGCACAGATACGCAGTATTTT.

This clone occurred a few times. Within the sample, other DNA sequences also encode this same CDR3. The chain is built from TRBV7-3 and TRBJ2-5, with a tentative D call TRBD1 (5 bases). CDR1 is SGHTA, CDR2 FQGTGA, per germline. Trimming took 5 bases from V and 0 from J, leaving 10 bases between them. This CDR3 has 14 residues. The CDR3 reads CASSLDRNQETQYF. CDR3 bases: TGTGCCAGCAGCCTTGACAGAAACCAAGAGACCCAGTACTTC.

The chain joins TRBV4-3 to TRBJ1-3; no definite D call. The CDR3 has 15 residues. Trimming stripped 0 bases from V and 3 bases from J, with 9 bases between. Germline CDR1 LGHNA, CDR2 YSLEER. The CDR3 protein is CASSQDSTRGNTIYF. The DNA for the CDR3 is TGCGCCAGCAGCCAAGATTCGACTCGTGGAAACACCATATATTTT.

J is TRBJ2-7 and V is TRBV7-8, with a weak D call TRBD1 (5 bases). The V and J ends lost 8 bases and 4 bases respectively, with 15 bases between them. The CDR3 length is 13 residues. Germline values: CDR1 SGHVS, CDR2 FQNEAQ. The CDR3 bases are TGTGCCAGCGGCTACAGGTATACTTACGAGCAGTACTTC. This translates into CASGYRYTYEQYF.

This clone was counted only a few times. The gene calls are TRBV2 and TRBJ1-5, with TRBD1 matching over 12 bases. CDR1 and CDR2 (germline): SNHLY, FYNNEI. The CDR3 is 17 residues long. The V and J ends lost 6 bases and 3 bases, in that order; junction bases with no gene match: 9. The DNA for the CDR3 is TGTGCCAGCAGACGGGACAGGGGGCTTGATACCAATCAGCCCCAGCATTTT. Amino acid sequence: CASRRDRGLDTNQPQHF. Full variable domain (outside the CDR3, taken from reference TRBV2 and TRBJ1-5): EPEVTQTPSHQVTQMGQEVILRCVPISNHLYFYWYRQILGQKVEFLVSFYNNEISEKSEIFDDQFSVERPDGSNFTLKIRSTKLEDSAMYFCASRRDRGLDTNQPQHFGDGTRLSIL.

The V call is TRBV1, the J call TRBJ2-7; no check of the table's D call, TRBD2, against the DNA was made. TRBV1 represents a pseudogene. The CDR3 contains 16 residues. In nucleotides, the CDR3 is TGCACCAGCAGCCAAATCGCTAGCGGGAGTGTGTACGAGCAGTACTTC. This codes for CTSSQIASGSVYEQYF.

V gene TRBV7-8 combines with J gene TRBJ2-7; 7 bases are shared with TRBD1. This CDR3 has 15 amino acids. Germline V gene sequence: CDR1 SGHVS, CDR2 FQNEAQ. V shed 2 bases, J shed 4 bases, and the junction held 8 bases outside the gene matches. CDR3 protein: CASSLSRDRPYEQYF. The CDR3 coding sequence is TGTGCCAGCAGCTTAAGTCGGGACAGACCATACGAGCAGTACTTC.

The chain uses TRBV6-6 and TRBJ1-2; TRBD1 matches at 7 bases. This CDR3 is built from 16 residues. V lost 6 bases and J lost 2; bases outside the gene matches: 12. Germline-derived CDR1 and CDR2 are MNHNY and SVGAGI (reference sequence). Here the CDR3 DNA reads TGTGCCAGCAGAGACTCAACAGGGGCGCAGAACTATGGCTACACCTTC. Its protein is CASRDSTGAQNYGYTF.

The chain uses TRBV28 and TRBJ2-1, with TRBD1 matching 10 bases. The CDR3 is 15 residues long. The germline CDR1 and CDR2 sequences are MDHEN and SYDVKM. Trimming took 3 bases from V and 8 from J; bases not matched to a gene: 7. This CDR3 reads CASSFLGQGIHEQFF. The CDR3 DNA follows: TGTGCCAGCAGTTTCTTGGGACAGGGGATTCATGAGCAGTTCTTC.

The chain has TRBV7-2 and TRBJ2-3, with 7 bases lining up with TRBD2. J lost 3 bases, V lost 5 bases, and 8 bases had no gene match. The CDR3 consists of 15 residues. Germline CDR1 SGHTA, CDR2 FQGNSA. CDR3 loop: CASSVSGIETDTQYF. The CDR3 nucleotides read TGTGCCAGCAGCGTCAGCGGGATCGAGACAGATACGCAGTATTTT. Full variable domain (outside the CDR3, taken from reference TRBV7-2 and TRBJ2-3): GAGVSQSPSNKVTEKGKDVELRCDPISGHTALYWYRQSLGQGLEFLIYFQGNSAPDKSGLPSDRFSAERTGGSVSTLTIQRTQQEDSAVYLCASSVSGIETDTQYFGPGTRLTVL.

The gene calls are TRBV12-5 and TRBJ2-1, with a possible D match to TRBD2 (5 bases). CDR1 and CDR2 (germline): LGHNT, FRNRAP. The CDR3 totals 20 residues. V gave up 0 bases and J gave up 1 base, with 22 bases separating them. This CDR3 reads CASGLVVPIARAGSYNEQFF. CDR3 bases: TGTGCTAGTGGTTTGGTAGTCCCAATAGCGCGGGCAGGATCCTACAATGAGCAGTTCTTC.

V is TRBV18 and J is TRBJ2-1, with 8 bases fitting TRBD2. CDR3 length equals 15 residues. Germline-derived CDR1 and CDR2 are KGHSH and LQKENI. The trim removed 2 bases at V and 9 bases at J, leaving 9 bases unmatched. The CDR3 is CASSPKVREVGEQFF. The CDR3 nucleotides read TGTGCCAGCTCACCAAAGGTGCGGGAGGTAGGTGAGCAGTTCTTC.

This clone occurred a few times. J is TRBJ1-1 and V is TRBV5-4; D possibly corresponds to TRBD1 (6 bases). Between the trimmed V and J ends, which lost 4 bases and 6 bases, there was a span of 13 bases. The CDR3 consists of 13 residues. The germline gives CDR1 SGHNT, CDR2 YYREEE (reference sequence). CDR3 loop: CASSRLPGAEAFF. DNA of the CDR3: TGTGCCAGCAGCCGACTCCCAGGGGCTGAAGCTTTCTTT.